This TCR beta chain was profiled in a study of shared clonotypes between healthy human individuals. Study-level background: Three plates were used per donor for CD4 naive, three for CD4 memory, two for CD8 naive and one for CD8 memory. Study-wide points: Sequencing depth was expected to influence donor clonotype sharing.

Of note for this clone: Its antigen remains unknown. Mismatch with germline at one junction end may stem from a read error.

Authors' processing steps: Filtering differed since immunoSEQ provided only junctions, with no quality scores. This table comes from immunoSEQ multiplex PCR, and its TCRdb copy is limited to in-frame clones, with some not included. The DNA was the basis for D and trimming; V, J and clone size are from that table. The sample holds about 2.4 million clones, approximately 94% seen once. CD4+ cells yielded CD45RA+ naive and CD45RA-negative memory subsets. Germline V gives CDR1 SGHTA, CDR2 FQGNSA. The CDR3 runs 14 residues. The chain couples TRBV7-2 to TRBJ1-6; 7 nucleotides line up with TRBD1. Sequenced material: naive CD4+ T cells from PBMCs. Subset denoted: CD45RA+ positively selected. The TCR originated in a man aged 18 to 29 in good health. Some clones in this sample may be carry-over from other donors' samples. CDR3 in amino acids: CASSLVATTGTLHF. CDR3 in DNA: TGTGCCAGCAGCTTAGTGGCGACGACAGGGACCCTGCACTTT.